Listed here is a single T cell receptor beta chain. These data originate in a study of T-cell memory formation after mild COVID-19. The V gene lost 4 bases and the J gene lost 5 bases, with 18 bases spanning the gap. This CDR3 is 15 amino acids long. From germline, CDR1 is SGHDT and CDR2 YYEEEE. TCRdb re-called the 5' RACE reads through MiXCR, storing one row per CDR3 protein. The repertoire holds about 450,000 distinct CDR3 sequences, with more than 20% as singletons. The TCR originated in an adult woman who had mild COVID-19 (a few samples of this study predate the infection). Cell type and time point are not known. Sequenced: PBMCs or a T cell subset sorted from them (not recorded which). V and J are TRBV5-6 and TRBJ2-5; the D gene is possibly TRBD2 (5 bases). The CDR3 sequence is CASSHGGLGGETQYF. CDR3 in DNA: TGTGCCAGCAGCCACGGAGGCCTCGGCGGCGAGACCCAGTACTTC. Variable domain in full (rest from reference TRBV5-6 and TRBJ2-5): DAGVTQSPTHLIKTRGQQVTLRCSPKSGHDTVSWYQQALGQGPQFIFQYYEEEERQRGNFPDRFSGHQFPNYSSELNVNALLLGDSALYLCASSHGGLGGETQYFGPGTRLLVL.